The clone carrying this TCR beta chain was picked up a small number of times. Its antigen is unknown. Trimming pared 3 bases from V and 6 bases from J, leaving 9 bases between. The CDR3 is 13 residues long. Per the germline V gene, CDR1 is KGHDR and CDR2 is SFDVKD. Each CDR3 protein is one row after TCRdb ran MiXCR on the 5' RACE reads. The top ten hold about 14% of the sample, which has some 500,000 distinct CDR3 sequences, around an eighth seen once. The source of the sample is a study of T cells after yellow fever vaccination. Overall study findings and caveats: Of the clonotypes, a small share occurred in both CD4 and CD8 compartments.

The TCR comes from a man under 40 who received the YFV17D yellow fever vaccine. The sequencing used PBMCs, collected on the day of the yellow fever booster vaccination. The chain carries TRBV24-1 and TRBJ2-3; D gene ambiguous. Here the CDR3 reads CATSDGPADTQYF. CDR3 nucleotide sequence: TGTGCCACCAGTGATGGACCTGCGGATACGCAGTATTTT.